This is a list of T cell receptor beta chains from one sample in a study of beta chain features in type 1 diabetes. Sequenced by immunoSEQ multiplex PCR; TCRdb stores in-frame clones only, minus some. The sample shows 310,000 or so clones, 9.5% to 12% of them seen only once. The specimen was naive CD4+ T cells from blood. These receptor sequences come from a woman in her 30s in good health. CDR3s include the opening cysteine and the closing phenylalanine or tryptophan. D genes are given only for firm matches. Not every row has a clone size; where given, it reads once, few, many or a size class.

>few|15|TRBJ2-5|TRBV6-5|TRBD2
TGTGCCAGCAGTTACGTAGCGGGAGGTCGGGAGACCCAGTACTTC
CASSYVAGGRETQYF
>.|16|TRBJ2-1|TRBV4-3|TRBD2
TGCGCCAGCAGCCAAGGGATTAGCGGGAGGGTAGATGAGCAGTTCTTC
CASSQGISGRVDEQFF
>few|15|TRBJ2-1|TRBV7-2|.
TGTGCCAGCAGCGCCAGACTAGTTTCCTACAATGAGCAGTTCTTC
CASSARLVSYNEQFF
>few|15|TRBJ1-5|TRBV6-5|TRBD1
TGTGCCAGCAGTGCCGGGACAGTCGGCGATCAGCCCCAGCATTTT
CASSAGTVGDQPQHF
>few|14|TRBJ1-1|TRBV29-1|.
TGCAGCGTCGGCTCCCCCAGGGTGGACACTGAAGCTTTCTTT
CSVGSPRVDTEAFF
>few|13|TRBJ2-7|TRBV5-8|.
TGTGCCAGCAGCACCCGGACACCCTACGAGCAGTACTTC
CASSTRTPYEQYF
>few|14|TRBJ2-1|TRBV7-9|.
TGTGCCAGCAGCCTTAAGACTAGTTCCAATGAGCAGTTCTTC
CASSLKTSSNEQFF
>.|12|TRBJ2-7|TRBV28|.
TGTGCCAGCAGTTTCCACAACTACGAGCAGTACTTC
CASSFHNYEQYF
>.|15|TRBJ2-7|TRBV29-1|TRBD2
TGCAGCATTAACTTCCTAGCGGGAAGCTCCTACGAGCAGTACTTC
CSINFLAGSSYEQYF
>few|14|TRBJ2-1|TRBV30|TRBD2
TGTGCCTGGGACGGACTAGCGGGACTCAATGAGCAGTTCTTC
CAWDGLAGLNEQFF
>few|16|TRBJ2-3|TRBV11-2|TRBD2
TGTGCCAGCAGACCAACTAGCGGGAGGGTGGCAGATACGCAGTATTTT
CASRPTSGRVADTQYF
>few|14|TRBJ1-2|TRBV18|.
TGTGCCAGCTCATCGAGCGGGCTCCTACATGGCTACACCTTC
CASSSSGLLHGYTF
>.|15|TRBJ1-1|TRBV4-2|.
TGTGCCAGCAGCCAAGATTCGGTGGCCGGGGGTGGCGCTTTCTTT
CASSQDSVAGGGAFF
>.|19|TRBJ2-3|TRBV7-3|TRBD2
TGTGCCAGCAGCTTAACAGGGAAGAGTGCTAGCGGGATCACAGATACGCAGTATTTT
CASSLTGKSASGITDTQYF
>.|14|TRBJ2-7|TRBV6-6|.
TGTGCCAGCAGTAGACAGGTTGTGGGCTACGAGCAGTACTTC
CASSRQVVGYEQYF
>.|13|TRBJ2-7|TRBV18|TRBD1
TGTGCCAGCTCACCAGGACAGGACTACGAGCAGTACTTC
CASSPGQDYEQYF
>few|17|TRBJ2-6|TRBV19|.
TGTGCCAGATCCTGGCAGAATAATCGCTCTGGGGCCAACGTCCTGACTTTC
CARSWQNNRSGANVLTF
>few|14|TRBJ2-1|TRBV7-2|TRBD2
TGTGCCAGCAGCTCGGGACTAGGACTCAGTGAGCAGTTCTTC
CASSSGLGLSEQFF